This TCR beta chain was profiled in a study of blood T cells in healthy people across ages. Study observations and caveats: Naive CD4+ cells and diversity were both higher in long-lived donors than in aged donors.

Donors were systemically healthy Caucasian individuals from Russia aged about 6 to 90 years. Every participating donor contributed approximately 9.5 milliliters of peripheral blood through a draw. RNA extraction gave at least 5.5 micrograms of total RNA per sample. As to this clonotype: Its cognate antigen is unknown.

A sample-barcoded 5' primer and a J-beta primer mix were used in a second PCR of about 7 to 12 cycles. TCRdb itself ran the 5' RACE reads through MiXCR, one entry per CDR3 protein. This table has 1.5 million to 2 million distinct CDR3 sequences, about 31% appearing once. Germline CDR1 is SQVTM and CDR2 is ANQGSEA. The V segment lost 8 bases and the J segment 8 bases; nucleotides outside the gene matches: 14. This CDR3 region has 14 residues. The chain couples TRBV29-1 to TRBJ2-1; 8 bases align to TRBD2. The TCR was taken from a woman in her 30s in good health. Sequencing was performed on blood. The DNA of the CDR3 is TGCAGCACAGTGGCTCGGGAGGGGATGGATGAGCAGTTCTTC. Its protein product is CSTVAREGMDEQFF.